This T cell receptor beta chain originates from a study of blood T cell repertoires in COVID-19. Across the whole study: PBMCs, B-cell-depleted T cells, or T cells were the source of the cDNA or gDNA that made up the material.

The V end lost 3 bases, the J end lost 5 bases, and 17 bases lay between the germline ends. CDR1 and CDR2 from the germline V gene are ENHRY and SYGVKD. The length of the CDR3 is 16 residues. Only in-frame clones appear in the TCRdb table, and some are missing; sequencing was by immunoSEQ multiplex PCR. The data hold around 200,000 clones, with 88% observed a single time. The sequence was obtained from a man between 18 and 35 years old with active or convalescent COVID-19. Sequenced input: peripheral blood. V gene TRBV10-3 combines with J gene TRBJ1-5; tentative D call: TRBD1 (5 bases). The chain's CDR3 is CAISERWGVAHQPQHF. The CDR3 DNA sequence: TGTGCCATCAGTGAAAGGTGGGGGGTAGCGCATCAGCCCCAGCATTTT.